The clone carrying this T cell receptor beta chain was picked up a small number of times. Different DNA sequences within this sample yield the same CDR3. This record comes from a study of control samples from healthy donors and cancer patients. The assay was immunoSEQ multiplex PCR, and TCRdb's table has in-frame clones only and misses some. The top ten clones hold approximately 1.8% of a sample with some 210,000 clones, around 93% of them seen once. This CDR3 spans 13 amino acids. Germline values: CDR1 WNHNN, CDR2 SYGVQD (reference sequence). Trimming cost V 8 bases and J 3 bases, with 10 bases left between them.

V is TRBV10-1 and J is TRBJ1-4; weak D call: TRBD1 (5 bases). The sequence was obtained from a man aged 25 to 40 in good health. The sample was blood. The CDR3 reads CASSQGSNEKLFF. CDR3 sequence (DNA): TGCGCCAGCTCCCAGGGATCTAATGAAAAACTGTTTTTT.